This T cell receptor (beta chain) comes out of a study of cytomegalovirus exposure and HLA in healthy donors. At the level of the study: The roughly 120 validation repertoires, a later analysis reported, used the same platform as the approximately 670 repertoires from the first cohort. Study results and caveats: There were under 200 TCR beta chains listed as cytomegalovirus-associated. In vitro confirmation showed a few CMV-associated chains to be CMV antigen specific.

Only one count was recorded for this clone. Its specificity is not known. V was clipped by 4 bases and J by 8 bases; unmatched bases: 7. The CDR3 extends over 14 amino acids. The germline gives CDR1 SQVTM, CDR2 ANQGSEA. Clones were read by immunoSEQ multiplex PCR, and TCRdb kept only the in-frame ones, dropping some. The sample holds some 240,000 clones; around 90% are singletons and the top ten take roughly 2%. The receptor was derived from a woman aged 18-29 years in good health and CMV-seropositive. The sequenced material came from PBMCs. The chain is built from TRBV29-1 and TRBJ1-4, with 10 nucleotides matching TRBD1. The CDR3 DNA follows: TGCAGCGTTGCTCCCGGGACAGGGGAGGAAAAACTGTTTTTT. Protein product: CSVAPGTGEEKLFF.